This T cell receptor beta chain was profiled in a study of cytomegalovirus exposure and HLA in healthy donors. Study conclusions and caveats: Researchers reported that three CMV-associated chains were confirmed in vitro as CMV antigen-specific. Researchers catalogued some 160 TCR beta chains as cytomegalovirus-associated.

Germline CDR1 and CDR2: MNHNS and SASEGT. Trimming shortened V by 1 base and J by 6 bases, and 13 bases separated the two germline ends. This CDR3 has 15 amino acids. This table comes from immunoSEQ multiplex PCR, and its TCRdb copy is limited to in-frame clones, with some not included. The sample has under 150,000 clones, roughly 89% seen once. Of note for this clone: Its antigen is as yet unknown.

The V call is TRBV6-1, the J call TRBJ1-5; TRBD1 is a possible D gene (5 bases). Sample: PBMCs. This clonotype was obtained from a woman under 30 in good health and CMV-seronegative. The CDR3 here is CASSEEIGEGQPQHF. The DNA of the CDR3 is TGTGCCAGCAGTGAAGAGATAGGGGAGGGTCAGCCCCAGCATTTT.